What follows are 6 T cell receptor beta chains derived from one specimen sequenced in a study of shared T cell receptors in the human thymus. TCRdb's copy holds only in-frame clones and misses some; the assay was immunoSEQ multiplex PCR. Seen here are more than 550,000 clones, 80% to 90% observed once, and the top ten hold 0.0094%. Separately, the same data were catalogued under a study of human thymus T cells.

Sequencing was done on a sample of thymocytes. The source of these receptors is a boy under two years old with a congenital heart defect.

V gene TRBV5-3 combines with J gene TRBJ1-3; D is uncertain. TRBV5-3 qualifies as an ORF whose function is uncertain. The length of the CDR3 is 18 residues. V was pared by 1 base and J by 4 bases, with 21 bases between. CDR3: CARSLKLDHRSGGNTIYF. The CDR3 nucleotides read TGTGCCAGAAGCTTGAAATTGGACCATCGCAGCGGCGGAAACACCATATATTTT.

V usage is TRBV29-1 and J usage is TRBJ2-1; 10 bases match TRBD1. Germline CDR1 reads SQVTM; CDR2 reads ANQGSEA. The CDR3 has 15 residues. Trimming took 8 bases from V and 4 from J; bases not matched to a gene: 11. This CDR3 is CSSLSRTGGYNEQFF. DNA of the CDR3: TGCAGCAGCCTGTCCCGGACAGGGGGATACAATGAGCAGTTCTTC.

This clone was seen a few times. The chain links TRBV9 to TRBJ2-1; D unclear. Trimming stripped 0 bases from V and 2 bases from J, with 15 bases between. The germline V gene encodes CDR1 SGDLS and CDR2 YYNGEE. CDR3 length: 17 amino acids. CDR3 bases: TGTGCCAGCAGCGTAGCCGGAGTAAGGAGAGCCTACAATGAGCAGTTCTTC. Translating it yields CASSVAGVRRAYNEQFF. The full variable domain, rest sourced from reference TRBV9 and TRBJ2-1, is DSGVTQTPKHLITATGQRVTLRCSPRSGDLSVYWYQQSLDQGLQFLIQYYNGEERAKGNILERFSAQQFPDLHSELNLSSLELGDSALYFCASSVAGVRRAYNEQFFGPGTRLTVL.

J is TRBJ1-5 and V is TRBV7-8, with D hard to call. This CDR3 spans 17 amino acids. Trimming shortened V by 2 bases and J by 2 bases, and 16 bases separated the two germline ends. Germline V gene data show CDR1 as SGHVS and CDR2 as FQNEAQ. The CDR3 here is CASSLSYRGLGNQPQHF. In nucleotides, the CDR3 is TGTGCCAGCAGCTTAAGTTACCGGGGTCTGGGCAATCAGCCCCAGCATTTT.

The gene calls are TRBV11-2 and TRBJ2-5, with a tentative D call TRBD2 (6 bases). The CDR3 totals 16 residues. Trimming removed 5 bases at V and 2 bases at J, with 18 bases between. Looked up from germline, CDR1 is SGHAT and CDR2 is FQNNGV. This CDR3 is CASSPRDWVRQETQYF. The DNA of the CDR3 is TGTGCCAGCAGCCCTAGGGACTGGGTCAGGCAAGAGACCCAGTACTTC.

The chain recombines TRBV5-1 with TRBJ2-5; 8 bases line up with TRBD2. With 0 bases clipped from V and 4 bases from J, the junction kept 8 bases outside the gene matches. Germline CDR1 and CDR2: SGHRS and YFSETQ. The CDR3 spans 16 residues. The CDR3 DNA follows: TGCGCCAGCAGCTTGGGTGGGGCCGGGGGGGCAGAGACCCAGTACTTC. Translated: CASSLGGAGGAETQYF.